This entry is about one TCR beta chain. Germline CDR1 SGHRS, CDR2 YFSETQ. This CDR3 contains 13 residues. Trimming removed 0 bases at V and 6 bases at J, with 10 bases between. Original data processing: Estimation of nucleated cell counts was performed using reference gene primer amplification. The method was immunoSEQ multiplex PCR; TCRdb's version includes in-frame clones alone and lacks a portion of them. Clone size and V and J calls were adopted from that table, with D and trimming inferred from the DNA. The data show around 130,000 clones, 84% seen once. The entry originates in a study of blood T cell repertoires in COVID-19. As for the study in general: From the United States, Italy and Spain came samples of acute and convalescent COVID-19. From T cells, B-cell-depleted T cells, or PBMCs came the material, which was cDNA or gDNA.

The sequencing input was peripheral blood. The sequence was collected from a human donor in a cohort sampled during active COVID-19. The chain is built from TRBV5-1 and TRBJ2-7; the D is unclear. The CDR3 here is CASSLGPGLEQYF. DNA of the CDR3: TGCGCCAGCAGCTTGGGTCCGGGTCTCGAGCAGTACTTC. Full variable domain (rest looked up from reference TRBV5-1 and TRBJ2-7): KAGVTQTPRYLIKTRGQQVTLSCSPISGHRSVSWYQQTPGQGLQFLFEYFSETQRNKGNFPGRFSGRQFSNSRSEMNVSTLELGDSALYLCASSLGPGLEQYFGPGTRLTVT.